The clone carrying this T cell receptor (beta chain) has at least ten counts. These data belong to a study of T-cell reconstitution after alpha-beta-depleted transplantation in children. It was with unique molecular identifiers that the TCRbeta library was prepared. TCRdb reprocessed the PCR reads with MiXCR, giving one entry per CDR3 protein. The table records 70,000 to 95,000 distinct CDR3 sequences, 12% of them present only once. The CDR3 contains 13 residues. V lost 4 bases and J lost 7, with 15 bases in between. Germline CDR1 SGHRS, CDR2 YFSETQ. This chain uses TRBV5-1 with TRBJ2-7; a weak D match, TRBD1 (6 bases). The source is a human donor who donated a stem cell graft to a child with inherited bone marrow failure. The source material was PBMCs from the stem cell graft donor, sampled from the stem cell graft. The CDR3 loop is CASSQRQGWEQYF. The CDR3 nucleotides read TGCGCCAGCAGCCAACGGCAGGGGTGGGAGCAGTACTTC. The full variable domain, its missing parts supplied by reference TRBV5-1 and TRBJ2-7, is KAGVTQTPRYLIKTRGQQVTLSCSPISGHRSVSWYQQTPGQGLQFLFEYFSETQRNKGNFPGRFSGRQFSNSRSEMNVSTLELGDSALYLCASSQRQGWEQYFGPGTRLTVT.